This T cell receptor (beta chain) was documented in a study of blood T cells in healthy people across ages. Regarding this clonotype: A junction end diverges from the germline sequence, so it may reflect a read error.

Next came a second PCR, run for about 6 to 12 cycles, which used a sample-barcoded 5' primer along with a J-beta primer mix. TCRdb recomputed calls from the 5' RACE reads with MiXCR, one row per CDR3 protein. The data hold about 780,000 distinct CDR3 sequences, with around 50% observed a single time. Germline V gives CDR1 SGHRS, CDR2 YFSETQ. The CDR3 extends over 17 amino acids. This chain links TRBV5-1 with TRBJ2-5; 9 bases line up with TRBD2. The sequence was obtained from an elderly man in good health. Sequencing was carried out using blood. The CDR3 is CASILIAGASPRETQYF. CDR3 DNA: TGCGCCAGCATCTTGATAGCGGGAGCTAGTCCACGAGAGACCCAGTACTTC.